The clone carrying this T cell receptor (beta chain) was seen more than once but under ten times. This sample was included in a study of blood T cell repertoires in COVID-19. The overall study: The United States, Italy and Spain were the sources of the acute and convalescent COVID-19 samples.

Measured with immunoSEQ multiplex PCR; TCRdb has only the in-frame clones, and not every one. The table records roughly 190,000 clones, roughly 82% of them present only once. The V and J ends lost 1 base and 7 bases, in that order; junction bases with no gene match: 3. Germline CDR1 and CDR2: MNHNS and SASEGT. The CDR3 contains 13 residues. The chain couples TRBV6-1 to TRBJ1-2; TRBD1 aligns across 7 bases. The sample consisted of PBMCs or T cells enriched from blood (not recorded which). The sequence was collected from a middle-aged man who had recovered from COVID-19. This CDR3 reads CASSEGTGGGYTF. In DNA form, the CDR3 reads TGTGCCAGCAGTGAAGGGACAGGAGGTGGCTACACCTTC.